The 5 T cell receptor beta chains reported below all come from one sample, sequenced in a study of blood T cell repertoires in COVID-19. TCRdb keeps only in-frame clones here, not all; method: immunoSEQ multiplex PCR. The data contain 300,000 to 400,000 clones, about 90% of them singletons. Specimen: PBMCs or T cells enriched from blood (not recorded which). These receptors came from a woman younger than 45 who had recovered from COVID-19.

The V call is TRBV5-1, the J call TRBJ1-1, with D possibly TRBD1 on 5 matching bases. Germline loops: CDR1 SGHRS, CDR2 YFSETQ. CDR3 length: 15 amino acids. V lost 4 bases, J lost 1 base, and 14 bases lay in between. CDR3 region: CASSRVGQQNTEAFF. In DNA, the CDR3 is TGCGCCAGCAGCCGAGTGGGGCAACAGAACACTGAAGCTTTCTTT.

This clone has only a few counts. This rearrangement joins TRBV3-1 (or the pseudogene TRBV3-2) to TRBJ1-5; D is unresolved. The CDR3 runs to 13 residues. Trimming removed 2 bases at V and 5 bases at J, with 7 bases between. Germline V gene data show CDR1 as LGHDT and CDR2 as YNNKEL (reference sequence). The CDR3 DNA is TGTGCCAGCAGCCAAAGTTTAGATCAGCCCCAGCATTTT. It translates to CASSQSLDQPQHF.

This chain joins TRBV7-2 and TRBJ2-2, with 13 bases that match TRBD2. This CDR3 comprises 16 residues. Germline CDR1 is SGHTA and CDR2 is FQGNSA. J gave up 7 bases and V 4 bases, and 6 bases lay outside the gene matches. The CDR3 reads CASSSLAGGPFGELFF. In DNA, the CDR3 is TGTGCCAGCAGCTCACTAGCGGGGGGGCCTTTCGGGGAGCTGTTTTTT.

As to this clone: This sample also contains other DNA sequences that code for the same CDR3. V gene TRBV19 combines with J gene TRBJ1-1, with unresolved D. The germline gives CDR1 LNHDA, CDR2 SQIVND (reference sequence). V was pared by 3 bases and J by 1 base, with 6 bases between. The CDR3 has 13 residues. The DNA for the CDR3 is TGTGCCAGTAGTATGTCGGGGAACACTGAAGCTTTCTTT. Residues: CASSMSGNTEAFF.

The chain links TRBV14 to TRBJ2-6; D is possibly TRBD2 (5 bases). The germline V and J ends were trimmed by 0 bases and 0 bases, with 18 bases remaining between them. This CDR3 region has 20 residues. Per the germline V gene, CDR1 is SGHDN and CDR2 is FVKESK. This chain's CDR3 is CASSQDRGQRSLSGANVLTF. CDR3 bases: TGTGCCAGCAGCCAAGATAGAGGGCAGAGGAGCCTCTCTGGGGCCAACGTCCTGACTTTC.